The T cell receptor (beta chain) under discussion was sequenced for a study of cytomegalovirus exposure and HLA in healthy donors. Study-level findings and limits: Previous analysis showed most TCR beta V segments were productive about 90% or about 30% of the time. As immune exposure information, only CMV serostatus was available.

CDR1 is SGHTA, CDR2 FQGTGA, per germline. V trimming: 4 bases; J trimming: 3 bases; junction bases outside the gene matches: 4. This CDR3 has 14 amino acids. PCR primers comprised 60 Vbeta and 13 Jbeta primers. Assay: immunoSEQ multiplex PCR; the TCRdb copy retains only in-frame clones and omits some. This table has 82,000 or so clones, about 9.4% appearing once. Only a few counts were recorded for this clone. Its target is unknown. Healthy donors of bone marrow made up the group. Input material: PBMCs. The receptor comes from a man aged 55 to 70 in good health and CMV-seropositive. The V and J genes are TRBV7-3 and TRBJ1-1, with TRBD1 identical over 8 bases. CDR3 DNA sequence: TGTGCCAGCAGCTCACAGGGGGGGCACACTGAAGCTTTCTTT. It is translated as CASSSQGGHTEAFF.